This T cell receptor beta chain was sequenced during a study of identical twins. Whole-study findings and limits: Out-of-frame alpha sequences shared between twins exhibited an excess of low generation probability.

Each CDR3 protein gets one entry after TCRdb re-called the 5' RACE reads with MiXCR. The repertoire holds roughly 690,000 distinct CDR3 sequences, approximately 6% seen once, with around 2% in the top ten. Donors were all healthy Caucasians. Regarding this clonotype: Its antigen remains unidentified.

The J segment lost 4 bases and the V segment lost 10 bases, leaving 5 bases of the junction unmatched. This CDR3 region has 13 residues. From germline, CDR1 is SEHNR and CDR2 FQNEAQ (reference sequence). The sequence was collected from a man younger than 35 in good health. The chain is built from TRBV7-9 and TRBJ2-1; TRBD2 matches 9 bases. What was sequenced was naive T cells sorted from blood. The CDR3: CATSGLAYNEQFF. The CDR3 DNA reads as TGTGCCACCTCCGGACTAGCGTACAATGAGCAGTTCTTC.